This T cell receptor beta chain originates from a study of T cell responses to AZD1222 COVID-19 vaccine. Findings of the study overall: Most donors were white British, females outnumbered males, and clonal diversity was possibly underestimated.

CDR3 size: 16 residues. V was pared by 2 bases and J by 2 bases, with 6 bases of the junction left unmatched. Germline V CDR1 and CDR2: SGHAT, FQNNGV. Produced via immunoSEQ multiplex PCR; TCRdb's table is partial and in-frame only. The sample lists approximately 91,000 clones, over 75% occurring once. Regarding this clone: What it binds is unknown.

This sequence joins TRBV11-2 and TRBJ1-1; 9 positions match TRBD1. The source was peripheral blood, collected on day 0 of AZD1222 vaccination. The TCR sequence derives from an adult in good health. The CDR3 DNA follows: TGTGCCAGCAGCTTACTGGTGGACAGGGGAAACACTGAAGCTTTCTTT. It codes for CASSLLVDRGNTEAFF.